This T cell receptor beta chain was captured in a study of blood T cell repertoires in COVID-19. Original analysis: Amplification of reference gene primers provided the estimated nucleated cell counts. The repertoire was sequenced with immunoSEQ multiplex PCR; TCRdb's copy has only in-frame clones and lacks some. That table is the source of V, J and clone size, and D and trimming were worked out from the DNA. The sample has under 500,000 clones; roughly nine tenths are singletons. Those enrolled, adults aged roughly 18 to 100 years, came from about two dozen US areas. In assigning cohorts, the study relied on participant-reported clinical history. Germline assignment: CDR1 SGHTA and CDR2 FQGNSA. The CDR3 runs to 16 residues. The ends lost 5 bases at V and 1 base at J; junction bases unmatched: 11.

This sequence originates from a young woman with acute COVID-19. Source material: PBMCs or T cells enriched from blood (not recorded which). The chain has TRBV7-2 and TRBJ2-7; 7 bases match TRBD1. The CDR3 protein is CASSPHTTGVSYEQYF. The CDR3 bases are TGTGCCAGCAGCCCTCATACTACAGGGGTTTCCTACGAGCAGTACTTC.